This T cell receptor (beta chain) derives from a study of response to subunit inactivated influenza vaccine. This clonotype was seen a handful of times. V lost 3 bases and J lost 7, with 12 bases in between. CDR3 length: 14 residues. Germline-derived CDR1 and CDR2 are ENHRY and SYGVKD. From the RT-PCR reads, TCRdb called clonotypes with MiXCR, one entry per CDR3 protein. Of 400,000 to 650,000 distinct CDR3 sequences listed, 6.5% to 8% are singletons. The J gene is TRBJ1-4, the V gene TRBV10-3; possibly TRBD1 for D (6 bases). The source was PBMCs from blood, collected about 24 months after vaccination. The sequence derives from a man aged 45 to 70 who received an inactivated influenza vaccine. This CDR3 reads CAISDGQGFEKLFF. The CDR3 DNA is TGTGCCATCAGTGACGGGCAGGGGTTTGAAAAACTGTTTTTT.